This TCR beta chain was profiled in a study of shared clonotypes between healthy human individuals. Authors' processing steps: Junction-only immunoSEQ sequences carried no quality scores, so filtering differed. Here immunoSEQ multiplex PCR was the method, and the copy in TCRdb shows in-frame clones only, minus some. Clone size and V and J calls were adopted from that table, with D and trimming inferred from the DNA. The table lists 2,500,000 or so clones, approximately 93% of them singletons. Concerning this clone itself: Other DNA sequences in the sample encode the same CDR3.

CDR3 length: 13 amino acids. The V gene's germline CDR1 is MNHEY and CDR2 SVGAGI. Deletions cut 4 bases from V and 7 bases from J, with 11 bases between. This sequence originates from a young man in good health. Some clones in this sample may be carry-over from other donors' samples. Sequenced sample: naive CD4+ T cells from PBMCs. Subset in this sample: CD45RA+ positively selected. J is TRBJ1-5 and V is TRBV6-5; perhaps TRBD1 as D (5 bases). Here the CDR3 DNA reads TGTGCCAGCAGTTGGGACCGCGGACAGCCCCAGCATTTT. It translates to CASSWDRGQPQHF.